Listed below are T cell receptor beta chains from one sample, sequenced in a study of blood T cell repertoires in COVID-19. The assay was immunoSEQ multiplex PCR, and TCRdb's table has in-frame clones only and misses some. The repertoire holds a few hundred thousand clones, with approximately 81% as singletons. Sequencing used PBMCs or T cells enriched from blood (not recorded which). The receptors shown here come from a woman between 45 and 65 years old who had been exposed to COVID-19. Each CDR3 is given with its conserved first and last residue. The order of the fields is clone size, J gene, V gene, D gene, CDR3 protein, CDR3 DNA. A D gene is named only where the DNA matches it firmly. Rows give clone size only sometimes, using once, few, many, or a class for an expanded clone.

clone size: NA; J gene: TRBJ2-7; V gene: TRBV27; D gene: TRBD2; CDR3 protein: CASSSLAGYGSYEQYF; CDR3 DNA: TGTGCCAGCAGTTCACTAGCGGGGTACGGATCCTACGAGCAGTACTTC
clone size: NA; J gene: TRBJ1-1; V gene: TRBV6-5; D gene: NA; CDR3 protein: CASLSSWDYEAFF; CDR3 DNA: TGTGCCAGCCTGAGTTCGTGGGACTATGAAGCTTTCTTT
clone size: NA; J gene: TRBJ2-5; V gene: TRBV5-1; D gene: TRBD2; CDR3 protein: CASSSSRLADQETQYF; CDR3 DNA: TGCGCCAGCAGCTCGTCGAGACTAGCGGACCAAGAGACCCAGTACTTC
clone size: NA; J gene: TRBJ1-2; V gene: TRBV18; D gene: NA; CDR3 protein: CASSPPGSDHGYTF; CDR3 DNA: TGTGCCAGCTCACCTCCGGGATCCGACCATGGCTACACCTTC
clone size: NA; J gene: TRBJ2-3; V gene: TRBV7-2; D gene: TRBD1; CDR3 protein: CASSPDRGRDTQYF; CDR3 DNA: TGTGCCAGCAGCCCCGACAGGGGGAGAGATACGCAGTATTTT
clone size: NA; J gene: TRBJ1-2; V gene: TRBV19; D gene: TRBD1; CDR3 protein: CASSPGGYGYTF; CDR3 DNA: TGTGCCAGTAGCCCAGGGGGGTACGGCTACACCTTC
clone size: NA; J gene: TRBJ2-7; V gene: TRBV7-9; D gene: NA; CDR3 protein: CASSSDSSYEQYF; CDR3 DNA: TGTGCCAGCAGCTCTGACAGCTCCTACGAGCAGTACTTC
clone size: once; J gene: TRBJ1-2; V gene: TRBV29-1; D gene: TRBD1; CDR3 protein: CSVLDRGYYGYTF; CDR3 DNA: TGCAGCGTTTTGGACAGGGGATACTATGGCTACACCTTC
clone size: NA; J gene: TRBJ2-2; V gene: TRBV6-5; D gene: NA; CDR3 protein: CASGQGPNTGELFF; CDR3 DNA: TGTGCCAGCGGGCAGGGGCCGAACACCGGGGAGCTGTTTTTT
clone size: NA; J gene: TRBJ2-1; V gene: TRBV12-3/TRBV12-4; D gene: NA; CDR3 protein: CASSLLNEQFF; CDR3 DNA: TGTGCCAGCAGCTTACTAAATGAGCAGTTCTTC
clone size: NA; J gene: TRBJ1-2; V gene: TRBV14; D gene: NA; CDR3 protein: CASSQDIGGGYTF; CDR3 DNA: TGTGCCAGCAGCCAAGATATCGGAGGCGGCTACACCTTC
clone size: NA; J gene: TRBJ2-7; V gene: TRBV5-8; D gene: NA; CDR3 protein: CASRVGAGYPYEQYF; CDR3 DNA: TGTGCCAGCAGGGTTGGGGCGGGGTATCCCTACGAGCAGTACTTC
clone size: NA; J gene: TRBJ2-3; V gene: TRBV28; D gene: TRBD1; CDR3 protein: CASSSLGGQGGGADTQYF; CDR3 DNA: TGTGCCAGCAGTTCCCTCGGCGGACAGGGAGGTGGGGCAGATACGCAGTATTTT
clone size: NA; J gene: TRBJ1-2; V gene: TRBV5-1; D gene: NA; CDR3 protein: CASSLARGGDNYYGYTF; CDR3 DNA: TGCGCCAGCAGCTTGGCAAGGGGAGGGGACAACTACTATGGCTACACCTTC
clone size: once; J gene: TRBJ1-1; V gene: TRBV9; D gene: NA; CDR3 protein: CASSDSLTGPNTEAFF; CDR3 DNA: TGTGCCAGCAGCGATTCCCTGACAGGCCCGAACACTGAAGCTTTCTTT
clone size: NA; J gene: TRBJ2-7; V gene: TRBV7-2; D gene: NA; CDR3 protein: CASSLGTWMEQYF; CDR3 DNA: TGTGCCAGCAGCTTGGGCACCTGGATGGAGCAGTACTTC
clone size: NA; J gene: TRBJ1-2; V gene: TRBV6-1; D gene: NA; CDR3 protein: CASSEDAYLHYEYTF; CDR3 DNA: TGTGCCAGCAGTGAAGACGCCTACCTTCACTATGAGTACACCTTC
clone size: NA; J gene: TRBJ2-7; V gene: TRBV4-3; D gene: NA; CDR3 protein: CASSQDRGYSSYEQYF; CDR3 DNA: TGCGCCAGCAGCCAAGATCGGGGTTACAGCTCCTACGAGCAGTACTTC
clone size: NA; J gene: TRBJ2-1; V gene: TRBV11-2; D gene: NA; CDR3 protein: CASSSQGDEQFF; CDR3 DNA: TGTGCCAGCAGCTCACAGGGAGATGAGCAGTTCTTC
clone size: NA; J gene: TRBJ1-2; V gene: TRBV24-1; D gene: NA; CDR3 protein: CATSDAGPKYGYTF; CDR3 DNA: TGTGCCACCAGTGATGCCGGTCCTAAGTATGGCTACACCTTC
clone size: NA; J gene: TRBJ2-3; V gene: TRBV6-4; D gene: TRBD2; CDR3 protein: CASSESGGGTDTQYF; CDR3 DNA: TGTGCCAGCAGTGAAAGCGGGGGGGGGACAGATACGCAGTATTTT
clone size: NA; J gene: TRBJ1-4; V gene: TRBV28; D gene: NA; CDR3 protein: CASSPIVATNEKLFF; CDR3 DNA: TGTGCCAGCAGCCCCATTGTTGCAACTAATGAAAAACTGTTTTTT
clone size: NA; J gene: TRBJ1-1; V gene: TRBV5-6; D gene: TRBD1; CDR3 protein: CASSLLTGGAEAFF; CDR3 DNA: TGTGCCAGCAGCTTACTCACAGGGGGTGCTGAAGCTTTCTTT
clone size: NA; J gene: TRBJ2-7; V gene: TRBV7-6; D gene: TRBD1; CDR3 protein: CASSSRRDRDFPWLKPYYEQYF; CDR3 DNA: TGTGCCAGCAGCTCACGCCGGGACAGGGATTTTCCCTGGTTAAAGCCGTACTACGAGCAGTACTTC
clone size: once; J gene: TRBJ2-7; V gene: TRBV5-1; D gene: TRBD2; CDR3 protein: CASSLEAGLAGVEQYF; CDR3 DNA: TGCGCCAGCAGCTTGGAGGCCGGACTAGCGGGGGTAGAGCAGTACTTC
clone size: few; J gene: TRBJ1-1; V gene: TRBV6-5; D gene: NA; CDR3 protein: CASTFSQGVAFF; CDR3 DNA: TGTGCCAGCACCTTTTCTCAGGGTGTAGCTTTCTTT
clone size: NA; J gene: TRBJ1-5; V gene: TRBV29-1; D gene: NA; CDR3 protein: CSASDGEGPNQPQHF; CDR3 DNA: TGCAGCGCCAGTGACGGAGAGGGCCCCAATCAGCCCCAGCATTTT
clone size: few; J gene: TRBJ2-2; V gene: TRBV21-1; D gene: NA; CDR3 protein: CASSRGGGELFF; CDR3 DNA: TGTGCCAGCAGCAGAGGAGGCGGGGAGCTGTTTTTT
clone size: few; J gene: TRBJ1-1; V gene: TRBV4-3; D gene: NA; CDR3 protein: CASSRGMNTEAFF; CDR3 DNA: TGCGCCAGCAGCAGGGGTATGAACACTGAAGCTTTCTTT
clone size: NA; J gene: TRBJ2-2; V gene: TRBV27; D gene: TRBD1; CDR3 protein: CASSPRTGGTGELFF; CDR3 DNA: TGTGCCAGCAGTCCTCGGACAGGGGGAACCGGGGAGCTGTTTTTT
clone size: NA; J gene: TRBJ1-2; V gene: TRBV24-1; D gene: TRBD1; CDR3 protein: CATSDSGQGAGGYTF; CDR3 DNA: TGTGCCACCAGTGATTCGGGACAGGGGGCAGGAGGCTACACCTTC
clone size: NA; J gene: TRBJ2-2; V gene: TRBV5-5; D gene: NA; CDR3 protein: CASSPAPTTAGGATGELFF; CDR3 DNA: TGTGCCAGCAGCCCCGCCCCAACGACGGCCGGCGGGGCCACCGGGGAGCTGTTTTTT
clone size: NA; J gene: TRBJ2-5; V gene: TRBV2; D gene: NA; CDR3 protein: CASSEQSTRQETQYF; CDR3 DNA: TGTGCCAGCAGTGAACAGTCGACTAGACAAGAGACCCAGTACTTC
clone size: once; J gene: TRBJ1-1; V gene: TRBV5-4; D gene: NA; CDR3 protein: CASSPTALNTEAFF; CDR3 DNA: TGTGCCAGCAGCCCGACAGCTTTGAACACTGAAGCTTTCTTT
clone size: NA; J gene: TRBJ2-3; V gene: TRBV7-9; D gene: TRBD2; CDR3 protein: CASSLRGGQDTQYF; CDR3 DNA: TGTGCCAGCAGCTTGCGGGGGGGCCAGGATACGCAGTATTTT
clone size: NA; J gene: TRBJ1-1; V gene: TRBV7-9; D gene: NA; CDR3 protein: CASSLAGQNTEAFF; CDR3 DNA: TGTGCCAGCAGCTTAGCAGGACAGAACACTGAAGCTTTCTTT
clone size: NA; J gene: TRBJ2-2; V gene: TRBV7-2; D gene: TRBD2; CDR3 protein: CASSLWGGGTGELFF; CDR3 DNA: TGTGCCAGCAGCTTATGGGGGGGTGGCACCGGGGAGCTGTTTTTT
clone size: NA; J gene: TRBJ2-5; V gene: TRBV4-2; D gene: TRBD2; CDR3 protein: CASSQGTSGGQETQYF; CDR3 DNA: TGTGCCAGCAGCCAAGGGACTAGCGGGGGACAAGAGACCCAGTACTTC
clone size: few; J gene: TRBJ2-5; V gene: TRBV5-6; D gene: TRBD2; CDR3 protein: CASSLVAGGLEKTQYF; CDR3 DNA: TGTGCCAGCAGCTTAGTAGCGGGGGGACTCGAGAAGACCCAGTACTTC